The next 6 T cell receptor beta chains were all read from a single sample in a study of cytomegalovirus exposure and HLA in healthy donors. The repertoire was sequenced with immunoSEQ multiplex PCR; TCRdb's copy has only in-frame clones and lacks some. Among about 250,000 clones, roughly 87% were seen once, and the ten largest hold 12%. The sample taken for sequencing was PBMCs. The receptors were gathered from a man younger than 35 in good health and CMV-seropositive.

This chain links TRBV6-5 with TRBJ2-3; D is ambiguous. The CDR3 loop spans 14 amino acids. The germline V gene has CDR1 MNHEY and CDR2 SVGAGI. V lost 0 bases to trimming and J lost 1 base, with 5 bases between them. CDR3 region: CASSYSAGTDTQYF. In DNA form, the CDR3 reads TGTGCCAGCAGTTACTCGGCAGGCACAGATACGCAGTATTTT.

V and J are TRBV28 and TRBJ2-7; no firm D call. There are 13 residues in the CDR3. Trimming left V 0 bases short and J 4 bases short, with 7 bases between. The V gene's germline CDR1 is MDHEN and CDR2 SYDVKM. The CDR3 bases are TGTGCCAGCAGTTTATGGTCAGTGTACGAGCAGTACTTC. Residues: CASSLWSVYEQYF.

V and J are TRBV7-8 and TRBJ1-1; D may be TRBD1 (6 bases). CDR1 is SGHVS and CDR2 is FQNEAQ in the germline V gene. Trimming took 1 base from V and 0 from J, leaving 12 bases between them. The CDR3 has 16 amino acids. The CDR3, as DNA: TGTGCCAGCAGCTTAGGGGGGCCAGGCCTGAACACTGAAGCTTTCTTT. This gives the protein CASSLGGPGLNTEAFF.

The CDR3 protein is CASSLEGLDYNEQFF. The CDR3 bases are TGCGCCAGCAGCTTGGAGGGACTAGACTACAATGAGCAGTTCTTC. The genes are TRBV5-1 and TRBJ2-1; 8 bases line up with TRBD2. The V gene end was trimmed by 0 bases and the J gene end by 3 bases; junction bases not matched to a gene: 2. Germline CDR1 reads SGHRS; CDR2 reads YFSETQ. The CDR3 consists of 15 residues.

This chain links TRBV7-9 with TRBJ2-7, with 11 nucleotides matching TRBD1. The CDR3 spans 15 residues. V dropped 1 base and J dropped 4; count of bases not matched to a gene: 3. The V gene's germline CDR1 is SEHNR and CDR2 FQNEAQ (reference sequence). The CDR3 DNA sequence: TGTGCCAGCAGCTTAGGGACAGGGGGCGCATACGAGCAGTACTTC. It is translated as CASSLGTGGAYEQYF.

The V and J genes are TRBV4-1 and TRBJ2-1; 10 bases agree with TRBD2. CDR1 is MGHRA and CDR2 is YSYEKL in the germline V gene. V was clipped by 2 bases and J by 7 bases; unmatched bases: 8. The CDR3 runs 16 residues. The CDR3 loop is CASSQKVPSGRNEQFF. For the CDR3, the DNA is TGCGCCAGCAGCCAAAAGGTGCCTAGCGGGAGAAATGAGCAGTTCTTC.